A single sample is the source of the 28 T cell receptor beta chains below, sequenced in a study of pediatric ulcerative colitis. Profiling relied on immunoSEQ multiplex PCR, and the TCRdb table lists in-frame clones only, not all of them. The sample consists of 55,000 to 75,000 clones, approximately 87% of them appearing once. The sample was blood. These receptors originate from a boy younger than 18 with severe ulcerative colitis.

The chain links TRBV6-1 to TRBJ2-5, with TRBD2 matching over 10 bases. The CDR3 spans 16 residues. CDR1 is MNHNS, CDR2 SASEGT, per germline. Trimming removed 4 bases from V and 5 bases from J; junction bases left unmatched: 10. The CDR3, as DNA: TGTGCCAGCAGTGGGCTAGCGGGAGAGGTTGGGGAGACCCAGTACTTC. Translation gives CASSGLAGEVGETQYF.

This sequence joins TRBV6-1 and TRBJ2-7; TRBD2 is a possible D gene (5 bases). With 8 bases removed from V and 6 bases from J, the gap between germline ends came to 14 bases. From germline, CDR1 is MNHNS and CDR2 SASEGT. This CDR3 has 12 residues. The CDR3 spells CASVALAFEQYF. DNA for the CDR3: TGTGCCAGCGTCGCCTTAGCGTTCGAGCAGTACTTC.

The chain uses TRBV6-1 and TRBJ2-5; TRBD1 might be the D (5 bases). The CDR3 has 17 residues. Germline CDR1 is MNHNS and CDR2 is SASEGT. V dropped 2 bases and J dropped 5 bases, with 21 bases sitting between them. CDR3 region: CASSENRRRQGWETQYF. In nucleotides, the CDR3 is TGTGCCAGCAGTGAAAATCGTCGTAGGCAGGGATGGGAGACCCAGTACTTC.

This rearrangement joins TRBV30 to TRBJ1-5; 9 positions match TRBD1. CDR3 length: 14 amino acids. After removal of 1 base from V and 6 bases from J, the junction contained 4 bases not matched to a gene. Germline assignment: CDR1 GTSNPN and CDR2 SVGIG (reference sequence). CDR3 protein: CAWSGTGDSQPQHF. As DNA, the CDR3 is TGTGCCTGGAGTGGGACAGGGGATAGTCAGCCCCAGCATTTT.

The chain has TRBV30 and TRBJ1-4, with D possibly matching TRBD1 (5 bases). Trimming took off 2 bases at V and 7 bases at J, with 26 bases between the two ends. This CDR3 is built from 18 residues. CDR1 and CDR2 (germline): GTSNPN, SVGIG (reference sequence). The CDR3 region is CAWSPKGSGGEDLEKLFF. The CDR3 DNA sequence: TGTGCCTGGAGTCCGAAGGGGTCCGGGGGTGAGGACCTTGAAAAACTGTTTTTT.

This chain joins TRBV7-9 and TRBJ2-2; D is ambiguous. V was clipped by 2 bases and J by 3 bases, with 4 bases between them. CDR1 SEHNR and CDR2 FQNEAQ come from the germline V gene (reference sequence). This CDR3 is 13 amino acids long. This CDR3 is CASSLKDTGELFF. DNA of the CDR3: TGTGCCAGCAGCTTAAAAGACACCGGGGAGCTGTTTTTT.

In nucleotides, the CDR3 is TGTGCCAGCAGTGGGACCAACTATGGCTACACCTTC. Translation: CASSGTNYGYTF. This chain links TRBV2 with TRBJ1-2; D remains ambiguous. Germline CDR1 SNHLY, CDR2 FYNNEI. Between the trimmed V and J ends, which lost 4 bases and 2 bases, there was a span of 5 bases. The CDR3 loop spans 12 amino acids. The full variable domain, rest sourced from reference TRBV2 and TRBJ1-2, is EPEVTQTPSHQVTQMGQEVILRCVPISNHLYFYWYRQILGQKVEFLVSFYNNEISEKSEIFDDQFSVERPDGSNFTLKIRSTKLEDSAMYFCASSGTNYGYTFGSGTRLTVV.

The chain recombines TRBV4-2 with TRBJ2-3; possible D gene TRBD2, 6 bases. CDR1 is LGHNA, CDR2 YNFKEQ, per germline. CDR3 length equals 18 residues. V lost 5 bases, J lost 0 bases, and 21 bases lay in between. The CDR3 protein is CASSSRLLADASTDTQYF. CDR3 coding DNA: TGTGCCAGCAGCTCCCGCCTACTAGCAGACGCTAGCACAGATACGCAGTATTTT.

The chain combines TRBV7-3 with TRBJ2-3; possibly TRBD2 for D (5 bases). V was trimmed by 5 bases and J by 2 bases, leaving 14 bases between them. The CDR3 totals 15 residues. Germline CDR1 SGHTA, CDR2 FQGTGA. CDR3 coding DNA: TGTGCCAGCAGCCTCGGACTGGAGCTCACAGATACGCAGTATTTT. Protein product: CASSLGLELTDTQYF.

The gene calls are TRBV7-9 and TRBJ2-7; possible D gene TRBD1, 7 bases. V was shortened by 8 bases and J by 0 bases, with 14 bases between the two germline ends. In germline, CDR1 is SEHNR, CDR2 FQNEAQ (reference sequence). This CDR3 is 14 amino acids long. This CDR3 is CASARGRTSYEQYF. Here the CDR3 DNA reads TGTGCCAGCGCCAGGGGGAGGACCTCCTACGAGCAGTACTTC.

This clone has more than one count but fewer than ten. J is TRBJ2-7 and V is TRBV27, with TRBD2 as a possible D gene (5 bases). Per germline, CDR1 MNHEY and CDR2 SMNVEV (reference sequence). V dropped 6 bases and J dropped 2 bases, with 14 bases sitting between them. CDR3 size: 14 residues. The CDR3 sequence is CASSGESGPYEQYF. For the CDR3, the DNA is TGTGCCAGCAGCGGGGAAAGCGGCCCCTACGAGCAGTACTTC.

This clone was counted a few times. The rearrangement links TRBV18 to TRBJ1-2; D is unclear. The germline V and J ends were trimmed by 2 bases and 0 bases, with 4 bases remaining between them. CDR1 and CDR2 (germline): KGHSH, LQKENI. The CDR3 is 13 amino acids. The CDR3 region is CASSPTPNYGYTF. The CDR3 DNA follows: TGTGCCAGCTCACCAACCCCTAACTATGGCTACACCTTC.

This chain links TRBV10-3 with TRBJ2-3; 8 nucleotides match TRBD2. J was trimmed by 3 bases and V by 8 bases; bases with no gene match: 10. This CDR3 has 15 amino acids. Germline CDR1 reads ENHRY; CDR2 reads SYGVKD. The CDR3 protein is CAIGEGLGDTDTQYF. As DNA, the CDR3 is TGTGCCATCGGGGAGGGACTAGGAGATACAGATACGCAGTATTTT.

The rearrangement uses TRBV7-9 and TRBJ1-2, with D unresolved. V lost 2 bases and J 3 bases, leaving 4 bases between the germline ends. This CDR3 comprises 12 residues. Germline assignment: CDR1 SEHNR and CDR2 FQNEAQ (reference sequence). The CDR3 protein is CASSLMDYGYTF. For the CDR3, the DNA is TGTGCCAGCAGCTTAATGGACTATGGCTACACCTTC.

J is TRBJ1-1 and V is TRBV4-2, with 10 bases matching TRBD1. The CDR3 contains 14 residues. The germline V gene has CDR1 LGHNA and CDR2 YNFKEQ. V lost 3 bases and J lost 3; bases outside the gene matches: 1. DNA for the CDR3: TGTGCCAGCAGCCAGGACAGGGGGGACACTGAAGCTTTCTTT. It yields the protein CASSQDRGDTEAFF.

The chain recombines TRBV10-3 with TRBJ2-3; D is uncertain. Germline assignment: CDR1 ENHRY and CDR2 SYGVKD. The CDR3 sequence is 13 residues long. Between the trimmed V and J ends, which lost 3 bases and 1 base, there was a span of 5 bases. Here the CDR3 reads CAISERGTDTQYF. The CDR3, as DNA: TGTGCCATCAGTGAAAGGGGCACAGATACGCAGTATTTT.

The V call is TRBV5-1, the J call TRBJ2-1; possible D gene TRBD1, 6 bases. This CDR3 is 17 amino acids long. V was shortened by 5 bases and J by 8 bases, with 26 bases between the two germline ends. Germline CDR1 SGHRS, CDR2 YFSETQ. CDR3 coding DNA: TGCGCCAGCAGTCCGGTCCCCCGGGTCCCAGGGGCGGATGAGCAGTTCTTC. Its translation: CASSPVPRVPGADEQFF.

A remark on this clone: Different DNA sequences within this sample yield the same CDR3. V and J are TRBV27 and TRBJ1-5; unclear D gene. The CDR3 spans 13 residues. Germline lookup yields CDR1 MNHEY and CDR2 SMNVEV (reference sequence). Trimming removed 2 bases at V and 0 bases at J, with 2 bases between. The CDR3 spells CASSLGSNQPQHF. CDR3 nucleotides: TGTGCCAGCAGTTTAGGTAGCAATCAGCCCCAGCATTTT.

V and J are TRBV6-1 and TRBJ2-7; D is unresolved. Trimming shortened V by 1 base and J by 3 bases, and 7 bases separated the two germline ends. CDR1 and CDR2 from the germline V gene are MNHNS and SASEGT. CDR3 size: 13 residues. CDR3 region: CASSEEGYYEQYF. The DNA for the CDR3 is TGTGCCAGCAGTGAAGAGGGCTACTACGAGCAGTACTTC.

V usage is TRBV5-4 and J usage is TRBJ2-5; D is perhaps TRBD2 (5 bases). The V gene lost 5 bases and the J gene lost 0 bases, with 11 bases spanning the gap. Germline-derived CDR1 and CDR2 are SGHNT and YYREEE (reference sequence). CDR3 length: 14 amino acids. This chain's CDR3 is CASSPGLDQETQYF. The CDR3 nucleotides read TGTGCCAGCAGTCCCGGACTGGACCAAGAGACCCAGTACTTC.

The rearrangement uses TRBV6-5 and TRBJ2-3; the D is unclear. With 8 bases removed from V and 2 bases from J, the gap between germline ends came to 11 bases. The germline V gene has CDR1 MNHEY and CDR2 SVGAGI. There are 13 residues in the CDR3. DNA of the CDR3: TGTGCCAGCTCCGAGCGACTCACAGATACGCAGTATTTT. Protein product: CASSERLTDTQYF.

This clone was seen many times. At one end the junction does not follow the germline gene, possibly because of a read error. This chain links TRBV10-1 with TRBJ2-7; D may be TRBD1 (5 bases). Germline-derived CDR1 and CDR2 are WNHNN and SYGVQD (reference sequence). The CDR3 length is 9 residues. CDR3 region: CAGRVEQYF. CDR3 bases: TGCGCCGGCAGGGTCGAGCAGTACTTC.

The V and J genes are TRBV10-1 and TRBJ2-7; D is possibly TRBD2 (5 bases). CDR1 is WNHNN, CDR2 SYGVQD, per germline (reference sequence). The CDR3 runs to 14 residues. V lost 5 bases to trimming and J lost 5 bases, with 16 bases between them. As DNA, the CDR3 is TGCGCCAGCAGTAAGCTAAGGGAGACACACGAGCAGTACTTC. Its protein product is CASSKLRETHEQYF.

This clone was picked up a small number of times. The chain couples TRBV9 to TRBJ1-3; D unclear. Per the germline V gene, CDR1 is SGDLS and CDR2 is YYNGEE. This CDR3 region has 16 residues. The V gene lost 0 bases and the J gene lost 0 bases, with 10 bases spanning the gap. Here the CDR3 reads CASSVEGRSSGNTIYF. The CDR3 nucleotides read TGTGCCAGCAGCGTAGAGGGCAGGTCCTCTGGAAACACCATATATTTT.

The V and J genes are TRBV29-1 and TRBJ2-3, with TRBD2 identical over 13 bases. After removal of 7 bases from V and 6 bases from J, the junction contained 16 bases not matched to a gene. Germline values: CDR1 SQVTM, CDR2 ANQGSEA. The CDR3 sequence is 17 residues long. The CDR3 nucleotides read TGCAGCGCCTCGAACAATAGACTAGCGGGAGGTGAGGATACGCAGTATTTT. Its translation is CSASNNRLAGGEDTQYF.

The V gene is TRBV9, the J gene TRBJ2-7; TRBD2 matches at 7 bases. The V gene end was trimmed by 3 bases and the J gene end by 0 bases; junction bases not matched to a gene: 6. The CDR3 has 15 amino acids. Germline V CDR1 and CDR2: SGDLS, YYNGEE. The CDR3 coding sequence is TGTGCCAGCAGCGCACAAGCGGGGAGCTCCTACGAGCAGTACTTC. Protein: CASSAQAGSSYEQYF.

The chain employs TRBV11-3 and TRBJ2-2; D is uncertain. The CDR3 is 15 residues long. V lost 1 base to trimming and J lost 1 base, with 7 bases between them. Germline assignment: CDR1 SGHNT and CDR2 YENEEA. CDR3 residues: CASSLVAVNTGELFF. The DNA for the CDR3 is TGTGCCAGCAGCTTAGTCGCAGTGAACACCGGGGAGCTGTTTTTT.

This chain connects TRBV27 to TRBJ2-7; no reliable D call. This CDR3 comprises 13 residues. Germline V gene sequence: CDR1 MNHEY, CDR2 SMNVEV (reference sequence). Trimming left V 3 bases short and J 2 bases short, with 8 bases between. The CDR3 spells CASSFGVTYEQYF. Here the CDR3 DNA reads TGTGCCAGCAGTTTCGGAGTAACCTACGAGCAGTACTTC.